This T cell receptor (beta chain) is drawn from a study of CD8 T cells in ankylosing spondylitis. Study results and limitations: In ankylosing spondylitis patients, matched synovial fluid reportedly showed significant enrichment of disease-linked clones. As for the disease-linked clones, they showed a CD8+ phenotype and occurred at relatively low frequencies in peripheral blood.

The CDR3 spans 12 residues. Germline V gene sequence: CDR1 SGDLS, CDR2 YYNGEE. The V and J ends lost 5 bases and 3 bases respectively, with 8 bases between them. This clonotype was counted many times. The antigen is not known. Libraries for TCR beta were made by quantitative 5'-RACE with molecular barcodes. TCRdb passed the 5' RACE reads through MiXCR, listing each CDR3 protein once. The table lists roughly 40,000 distinct CDR3 sequences, 2.7% of them singletons, with approximately 4.3% in the top ten. The source material was blood, either unsorted or a sorted T cell fraction (not recorded which). The chain employs TRBV9 and TRBJ2-5; D might be TRBD2 (6 bases). This receptor was identified in a male donor with ankylosing spondylitis or in good health (not recorded which). CDR3 nucleotides: TGTGCCAGCAGTTGGAGGGAAGAGACCCAGTACTTC. Its translation is CASSWREETQYF.